A single sample gave rise to the 11 T cell receptor beta chains below, sequenced in a study of blood T cell repertoires in COVID-19. Data came from immunoSEQ multiplex PCR; TCRdb stores just in-frame clones and leaves some out. The sample carries around 140,000 clones, around 81% recorded once. The sequenced sample consisted of peripheral blood. These receptors were obtained from a woman aged 55-70 years with active or convalescent COVID-19.

This chain links TRBV7-9 with TRBJ1-2; TRBD1 aligns across 7 bases. The V gene end was trimmed by 5 bases and the J gene end by 7 bases; junction bases not matched to a gene: 7. Germline CDR1 reads SEHNR; CDR2 reads FQNEAQ (reference sequence). The CDR3 is 13 residues long. The CDR3 is CASSPLDRVGYTF. The CDR3 nucleotides are TGTGCCAGCAGCCCCCTCGACAGGGTTGGCTACACCTTC.

The rearrangement links TRBV6-1 to TRBJ2-7; TRBD1 might be the D (6 bases). This CDR3 comprises 14 residues. The germline V gene has CDR1 MNHNS and CDR2 SASEGT. V lost 7 bases, J lost 0 bases, and 13 bases lay in between. The CDR3: CASTTGTSSYEQYF. In DNA form, the CDR3 reads TGTGCCAGCACCACCGGGACAAGCTCCTACGAGCAGTACTTC.

A few counts support this clone. The chain has TRBV10-3 and TRBJ2-7; 7 bases are a match to TRBD2. The J segment lost 3 bases and the V segment lost 6 bases, leaving 5 bases of the junction unmatched. Looked up from germline, CDR1 is ENHRY and CDR2 is SYGVKD. The CDR3 sequence is 13 residues long. This CDR3 reads CAISIGGYYEQYV. The CDR3 nucleotides are TGTGCCATCAGCATCGGGGGGTACTACGAGCAGTACGTC.

The chain employs TRBV19 and TRBJ1-1, with no clear D. The V gene lost 1 base and the J gene lost 1 base, with 10 bases spanning the gap. This CDR3 region has 15 residues. The germline V gene encodes CDR1 LNHDA and CDR2 SQIVND (reference sequence). CDR3 region: CASSIARQANTEAFF. DNA of the CDR3: TGTGCCAGTAGTATAGCGCGTCAGGCGAACACTGAAGCTTTCTTT.

The chain has TRBV3-1 (or the pseudogene TRBV3-2) and TRBJ2-5, with D maybe TRBD1 (5 bases). This CDR3 has 12 amino acids. CDR1 and CDR2 (germline): LGHDT, YNNKEL (reference sequence). The V end was cut by 4 bases, the J end by 5 bases, with 8 bases between. Here the CDR3 reads CASSRTKETQYF. The DNA for the CDR3 is TGTGCCAGCAGCCGGACAAAGGAGACCCAGTACTTC.

V usage is TRBV15 and J usage is TRBJ1-2; TRBD1 is a possible D gene (5 bases). The germline V and J ends were trimmed by 0 bases and 8 bases, with 13 bases remaining between them. The CDR3 sequence is 14 residues long. Looked up from germline, CDR1 is LNHNV and CDR2 is YYDKDF (reference sequence). CDR3 sequence: CATSRDRAGSGYTF. The CDR3 region has the DNA TGTGCCACCAGCAGAGATCGGGCAGGGTCAGGCTACACCTTC.

The rearrangement uses TRBV5-1 and TRBJ1-1; D is uncertain. The V end lost 0 bases, the J end lost 3 bases, and 12 bases lay between the germline ends. Germline CDR1 SGHRS, CDR2 YFSETQ. The CDR3 loop spans 15 amino acids. The CDR3 reads CASSLEIAGDTEAFF. In DNA, the CDR3 is TGCGCCAGCAGCTTGGAGATAGCCGGGGACACTGAAGCTTTCTTT.

The gene calls are TRBV3-1 (or the pseudogene TRBV3-2) and TRBJ2-1, with 9 bases fitting TRBD2. After removal of 1 base from V and 5 bases from J, the junction contained 6 bases not matched to a gene. The V gene's germline CDR1 is LGHDT and CDR2 YNNKEL (reference sequence). The CDR3 is 16 residues long. The CDR3: CASSQARLAGHNEQFF. The CDR3 nucleotides are TGTGCCAGCAGCCAAGCTAGGCTAGCGGGACACAATGAGCAGTTCTTC.

The V and J genes are TRBV18 and TRBJ1-6, with TRBD1 matching over 7 bases. CDR3 length equals 14 residues. CDR1 is KGHSH and CDR2 is LQKENI in the germline V gene. V shed 3 bases and J 10 bases; nucleotides not matched to a gene: 6. As DNA, the CDR3 is TGTGCCAGCTCACCTGAGACAGGGTGGTCACCCCTCCACTTT. Protein product: CASSPETGWSPLHF. Complete variable domain (other parts from reference TRBV18 and TRBJ1-6): NAGVMQNPRHLVRRRGQEARLRCSPMKGHSHVYWYRQLPEEGLKFMVYLQKENIIDESGMPKERFSAEFPKEGPSILRIQQVVRGDSAAYFCASSPETGWSPLHFGNGTRLTVT.

V gene TRBV7-2 combines with J gene TRBJ1-1, with D tentatively TRBD1 (5 bases). The CDR3 covers 13 residues. The germline gives CDR1 SGHTA, CDR2 FQGNSA. V shed 3 bases and J shed 5 bases, with 10 bases lying between them. CDR3 region: CASSLREGTEAFF. CDR3 nucleotides: TGTGCCAGCAGCTTGAGGGAGGGGACTGAAGCTTTCTTT.

The chain combines TRBV28 with TRBJ1-2; 8 bases fit TRBD1. V lost 11 bases, J lost 8 bases, and 19 bases stayed unmatched. This CDR3 is 15 amino acids long. The germline gives CDR1 MDHEN, CDR2 SYDVKM. Written as DNA, the CDR3 is TGTGCCGTACCTCTTCTGGACAGGGAGTTAATGGGCTACACCTTC. As protein: CAVPLLDRELMGYTF.